The 9 T cell receptor beta chains listed next were all sequenced from one sample in a study of regulatory T cells in long-lasting Graves disease. The time point: newly diagnosed GD, antithyroid drugs for less than 3 months. PBMC-derived RNA was used for the TCR library. iRepertoire HTBI primers and Arm-PCR of CDR3 regions built TCR beta libraries. TCRdb processed the multiplex PCR reads anew with MiXCR; each CDR3 protein has one entry. The sample yields 400,000 to 500,000 distinct CDR3 sequences, approximately 16% seen once. These data are also associated with another study on T cells in Graves' hyperthyroidism and ophthalmopathy.

This specimen was peripheral blood mononuclear cells (PBMCs), taken at new diagnosis, from a patient treated with antithyroid drugs. Receptors originate from a woman in her thirties or forties with Graves disease.

Of note for this clonotype: A single base separates this from a much larger clone, so it may be a read error. The gene calls are TRBV7-7 and TRBJ2-5, with D uncertain. The V gene's germline CDR1 is SSHAT and CDR2 FNYEAQ (reference sequence). The CDR3 extends over 12 amino acids. CDR3 nucleotides: TGTGCTGGCAGCCCCGCCACAGAGACCCAGTACTTC. As protein: CAGSPATETQYF. Using reference TRBV7-7 and TRBJ2-5 for the parts outside the CDR3, the full variable domain is GAGVSQSPRYKVTKRGQDVTLRCDPISSHATLYWYQQALGQGPEFLTYFNYEAQPDKSGLPSDRFSAERPEGSISTLTIQRTEQRDSAMYRCAGSPATETQYFGPGTRLLVL.

At least ten counts were recorded for this clonotype. A junction end diverges from the germline sequence, so it may reflect a read error. The J gene is TRBJ2-1, the V gene TRBV28; D remains ambiguous. The CDR3 has 13 residues. Germline V gives CDR1 MDHEN, CDR2 SYDVKM. The CDR3 loop reads CASNPTAWQEQLF. CDR3 nucleotide sequence: TGTGCCAGCAACCCTACGGCATGGCAGGAGCAGCTCTTC.

This clonotype was seen repeatedly, ten times or more. The chain employs TRBV27 and TRBJ2-7, with a weak D call TRBD2 (7 bases). Germline assignment: CDR1 MNHEY and CDR2 SMNVEV (reference sequence). CDR3 size: 13 residues. Trimming removed 6 bases from V and 2 bases from J, with 11 bases in between. The CDR3 region has the DNA TGTGCCAGCAGGCCCGGGGGGCCCTACGAGCAGTACTTC. Translated, it gives CASRPGGPYEQYF.

This clonotype was detected many times. The chain is built from TRBV7-2 and TRBJ2-7, with D perhaps TRBD2 (6 bases). There are 13 residues in the CDR3. The V and J ends lost 5 bases and 5 bases respectively, with 13 bases between them. The V gene's germline CDR1 is SGHTA and CDR2 FQGNSA. CDR3 nucleotides: TGTGCCAGCAGCCCCCTTTGGAGGGACGAGCAGTACTTC. This translates into CASSPLWRDEQYF.

This clonotype has a count of ten or more. The chain links TRBV7-2 to TRBJ2-1; a weak D match, TRBD2 (6 bases). With 1 base removed from V and 8 bases from J, the gap between germline ends came to 9 bases. The CDR3 is 13 residues long. Germline V gives CDR1 SGHTA, CDR2 FQGNSA. The CDR3: CASSLGGDYEQFF. The CDR3 nucleotides are TGTGCCAGCAGCTTAGGGGGGGACTATGAGCAGTTCTTC.

This clonotype appeared many times. V is TRBV7-2 and J is TRBJ1-4, with D possibly matching TRBD1 (5 bases). V lost 2 bases and J lost 4, with 8 bases in between. From germline, CDR1 is SGHTA and CDR2 FQGNSA. The CDR3 consists of 14 residues. The DNA for the CDR3 is TGTGCCAGCAGCTTAACGACAGTTAATGAAAAACTGTTTTTT. This encodes CASSLTTVNEKLFF.

This clonotype was seen repeatedly, ten times or more. The genes are TRBV6-5 and TRBJ2-2, with TRBD1 matching 9 bases. Per germline, CDR1 MNHEY and CDR2 SVGAGI. This CDR3 is 16 amino acids long. The V gene end was trimmed by 2 bases and the J gene end by 3 bases; junction bases not matched to a gene: 4. The CDR3 DNA reads TGTGCCAGCAGTTACGGGACAGGGATTTACACCGGGGAGCTGTTTTTT. Its protein is CASSYGTGIYTGELFF.

This clonotype was seen only a few times. The junction departs from germline at one end; a sequencing error may be responsible. The gene calls are TRBV15 and TRBJ2-3; D uncertain. This CDR3 is 14 amino acids long. CDR1 LNHNV and CDR2 YYDKDF come from the germline V gene (reference sequence). Here the CDR3 reads CATSRVSRTDTQCF. In DNA form, the CDR3 reads TGTGCCACCAGCAGAGTTTCTCGCACAGATACGCAGTGTTTT.

The chain joins TRBV6-5 to TRBJ2-3, with 7 bases aligning to TRBD2. Germline V lookup: CDR1 MNHEY, CDR2 SVGAGI. The CDR3 is 15 amino acids. The V segment lost 3 bases and the J segment 6 bases; nucleotides outside the gene matches: 9. DNA for the CDR3: TGTGCCAGCAGTTATGGGGCGGGAGTCAGTGATACGCAGTATTTT. Its translation: CASSYGAGVSDTQYF.